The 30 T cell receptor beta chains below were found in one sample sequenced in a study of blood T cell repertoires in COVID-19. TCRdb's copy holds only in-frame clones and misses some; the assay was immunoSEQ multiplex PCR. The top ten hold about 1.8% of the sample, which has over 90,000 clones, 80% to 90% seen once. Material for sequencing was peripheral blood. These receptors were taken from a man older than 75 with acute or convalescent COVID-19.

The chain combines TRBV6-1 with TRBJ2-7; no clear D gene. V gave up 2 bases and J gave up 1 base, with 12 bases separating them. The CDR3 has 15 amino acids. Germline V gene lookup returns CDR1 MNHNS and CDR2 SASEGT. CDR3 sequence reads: CASSEYPRSSYEQYF. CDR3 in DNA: TGTGCCAGCAGTGAATATCCGAGGTCATCCTACGAGCAGTACTTC.

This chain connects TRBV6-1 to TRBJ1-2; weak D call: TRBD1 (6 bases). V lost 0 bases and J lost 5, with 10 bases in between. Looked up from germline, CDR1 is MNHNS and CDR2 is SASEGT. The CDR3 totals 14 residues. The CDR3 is CASSEADSLYGYTF. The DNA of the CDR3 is TGTGCCAGCAGTGAAGCGGACAGTTTATATGGCTACACCTTC.

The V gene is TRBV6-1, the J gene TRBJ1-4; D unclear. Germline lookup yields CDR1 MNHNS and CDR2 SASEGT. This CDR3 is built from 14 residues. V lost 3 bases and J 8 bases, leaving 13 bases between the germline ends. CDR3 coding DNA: TGTGCCAGCAGTGATCGATCGTTGGCCGAAAAACTGTTTTTT. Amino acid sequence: CASSDRSLAEKLFF.

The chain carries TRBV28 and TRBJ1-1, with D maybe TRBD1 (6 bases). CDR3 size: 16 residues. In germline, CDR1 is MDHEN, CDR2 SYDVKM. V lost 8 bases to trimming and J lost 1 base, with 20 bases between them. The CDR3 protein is CASRNLREGGNTEAFF. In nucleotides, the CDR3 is TGTGCCAGCCGCAACCTGAGGGAGGGGGGGAACACTGAAGCTTTCTTT.

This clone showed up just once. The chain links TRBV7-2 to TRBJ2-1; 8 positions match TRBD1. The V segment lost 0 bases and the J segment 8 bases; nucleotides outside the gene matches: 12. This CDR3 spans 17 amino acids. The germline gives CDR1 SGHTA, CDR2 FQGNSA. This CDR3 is CASSLARFWTGNDEQFF. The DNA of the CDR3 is TGTGCCAGCAGCTTAGCGAGATTCTGGACAGGGAACGATGAGCAGTTCTTC.

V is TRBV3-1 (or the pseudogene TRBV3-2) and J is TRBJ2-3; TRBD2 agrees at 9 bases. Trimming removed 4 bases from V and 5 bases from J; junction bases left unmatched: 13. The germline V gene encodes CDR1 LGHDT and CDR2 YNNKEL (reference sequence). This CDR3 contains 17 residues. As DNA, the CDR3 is TGTGCCAGCAGCCCGAGACTACTAGCGGGCGGAAAAGATACGCAGTATTTT. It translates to CASSPRLLAGGKDTQYF.

CDR3 amino acids: CASSPGQGISYNEQFF. The CDR3 nucleotides are TGTGCCAGCAGCCCCGGACAGGGGATCTCCTACAATGAGCAGTTCTTC. The chain combines TRBV7-9 with TRBJ2-1, with 9 bases lining up with TRBD1. CDR1 and CDR2 (germline): SEHNR, FQNEAQ (reference sequence). J was trimmed by 0 bases and V by 5 bases; bases with no gene match: 5. The CDR3 spans 16 residues. Using reference TRBV7-9 and TRBJ2-1 for the parts outside the CDR3, the full variable domain is DTGVSQNPRHKITKRGQNVTFRCDPISEHNRLYWYRQTLGQGPEFLTYFQNEAQLEKSRLLSDRFSAERPKGSFSTLEIQRTEQGDSAMYLCASSPGQGISYNEQFFGPGTRLTVL.

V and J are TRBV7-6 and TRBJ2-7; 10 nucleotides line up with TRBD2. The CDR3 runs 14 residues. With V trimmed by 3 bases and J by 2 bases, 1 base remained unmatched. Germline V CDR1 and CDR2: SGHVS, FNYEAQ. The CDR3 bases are TGTGCCAGCAGCTTTCTAGCGGGAGCCTACGAGCAGTACTTC. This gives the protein CASSFLAGAYEQYF.

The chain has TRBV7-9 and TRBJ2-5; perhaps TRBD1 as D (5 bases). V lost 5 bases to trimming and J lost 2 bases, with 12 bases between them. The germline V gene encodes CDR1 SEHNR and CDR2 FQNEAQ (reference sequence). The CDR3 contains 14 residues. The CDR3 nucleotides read TGTGCCAGCAGCCCCACAGGCGTTCAAGAGACCCAGTACTTC. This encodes CASSPTGVQETQYF.

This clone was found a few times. The CDR3 loop is CASSYWGGEQYF. DNA for the CDR3: TGTGCCAGCAGTTACTGGGGAGGGGAGCAGTACTTC. This chain connects TRBV6-5 to TRBJ2-7; 7 nucleotides align to TRBD2. The germline V gene has CDR1 MNHEY and CDR2 SVGAGI. The CDR3 runs 12 residues. V was clipped by 1 base and J by 7 bases; unmatched bases: 1.

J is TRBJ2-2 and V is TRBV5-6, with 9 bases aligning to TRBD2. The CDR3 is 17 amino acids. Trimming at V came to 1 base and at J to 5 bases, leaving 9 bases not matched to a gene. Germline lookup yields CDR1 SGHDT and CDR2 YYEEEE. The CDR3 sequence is CASSLRSLAGITGELFF. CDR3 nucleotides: TGTGCCAGCAGCTTGAGATCGCTAGCGGGGATAACCGGGGAGCTGTTTTTT.

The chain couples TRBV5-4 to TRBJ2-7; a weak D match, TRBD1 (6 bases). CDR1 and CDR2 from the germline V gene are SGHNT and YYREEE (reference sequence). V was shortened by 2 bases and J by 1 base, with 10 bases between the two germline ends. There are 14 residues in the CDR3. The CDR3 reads CASSFIGQSYEQYF. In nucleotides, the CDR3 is TGTGCCAGCAGCTTTATAGGACAGTCCTACGAGCAGTACTTC.

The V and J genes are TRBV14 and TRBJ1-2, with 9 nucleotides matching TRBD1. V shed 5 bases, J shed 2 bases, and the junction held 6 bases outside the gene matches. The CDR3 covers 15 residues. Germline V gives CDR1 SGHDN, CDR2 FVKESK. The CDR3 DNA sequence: TGTGCCAGCAGCGAACTGGGACAGGGAAACTATGGCTACACCTTC. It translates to CASSELGQGNYGYTF.

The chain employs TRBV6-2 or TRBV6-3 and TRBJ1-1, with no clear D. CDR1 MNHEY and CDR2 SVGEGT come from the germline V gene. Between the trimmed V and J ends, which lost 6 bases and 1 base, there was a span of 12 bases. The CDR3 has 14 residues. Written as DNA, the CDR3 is TGTGCCAGCAGCCTTTTACGGGGGAACACTGAAGCTTTCTTT. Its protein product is CASSLLRGNTEAFF.

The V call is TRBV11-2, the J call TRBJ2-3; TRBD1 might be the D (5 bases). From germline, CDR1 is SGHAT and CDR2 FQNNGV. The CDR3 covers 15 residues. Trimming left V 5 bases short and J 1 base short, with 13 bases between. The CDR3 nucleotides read TGTGCCAGCAGCCCCCTAGGGGTGGGCACAGATACGCAGTATTTT. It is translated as CASSPLGVGTDTQYF.

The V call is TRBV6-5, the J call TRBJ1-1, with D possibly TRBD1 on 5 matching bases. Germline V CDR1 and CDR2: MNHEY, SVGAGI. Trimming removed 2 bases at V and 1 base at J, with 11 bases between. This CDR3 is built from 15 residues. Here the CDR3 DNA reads TGTGCCAGCAGTTACAGGGGTCTTTCGAACACTGAAGCTTTCTTT. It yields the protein CASSYRGLSNTEAFF.

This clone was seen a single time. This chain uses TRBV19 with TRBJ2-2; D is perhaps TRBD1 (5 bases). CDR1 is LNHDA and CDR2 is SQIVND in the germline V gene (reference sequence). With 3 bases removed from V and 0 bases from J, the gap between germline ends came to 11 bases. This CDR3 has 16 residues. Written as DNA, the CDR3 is TGTGCCAGTAGTATCTCGACAGTTACGAACACCGGGGAGCTGTTTTTT. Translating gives CASSISTVTNTGELFF.

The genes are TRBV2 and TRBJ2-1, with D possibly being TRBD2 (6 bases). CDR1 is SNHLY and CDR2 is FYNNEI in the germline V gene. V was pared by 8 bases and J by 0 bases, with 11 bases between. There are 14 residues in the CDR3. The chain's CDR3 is CASGRGSSYNEQFF. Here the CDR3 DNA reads TGTGCCAGCGGACGGGGGAGCTCCTACAATGAGCAGTTCTTC.

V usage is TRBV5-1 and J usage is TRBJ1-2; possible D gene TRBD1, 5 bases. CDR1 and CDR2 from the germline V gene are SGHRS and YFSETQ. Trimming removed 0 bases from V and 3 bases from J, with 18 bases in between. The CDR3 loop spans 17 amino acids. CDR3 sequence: CASSLEPGRDSDYGYTF. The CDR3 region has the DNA TGCGCCAGCAGCTTGGAACCGGGGCGGGACTCCGACTATGGCTACACCTTC.

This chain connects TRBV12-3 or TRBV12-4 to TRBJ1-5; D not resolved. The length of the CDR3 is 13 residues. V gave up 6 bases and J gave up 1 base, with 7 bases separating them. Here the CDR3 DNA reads TGTGCCAGCAGCACAATGAGCAATCAGCCCCAGCATTTT. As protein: CASSTMSNQPQHF.

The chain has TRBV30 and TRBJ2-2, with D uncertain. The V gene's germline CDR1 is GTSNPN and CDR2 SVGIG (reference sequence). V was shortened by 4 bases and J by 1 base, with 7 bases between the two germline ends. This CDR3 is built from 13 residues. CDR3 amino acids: CAWNAGNTGELFF. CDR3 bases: TGTGCCTGGAACGCAGGGAACACCGGGGAGCTGTTTTTT.

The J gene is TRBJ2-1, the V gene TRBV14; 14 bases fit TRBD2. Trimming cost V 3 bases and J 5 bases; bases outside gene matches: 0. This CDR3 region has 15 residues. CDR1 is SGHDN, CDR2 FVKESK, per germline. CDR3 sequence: CASSQTSGRDNEQFF. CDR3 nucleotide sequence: TGTGCCAGCAGCCAGACTAGCGGGAGGGACAATGAGCAGTTCTTC. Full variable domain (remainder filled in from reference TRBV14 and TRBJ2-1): EAGVTQFPSHSVIEKGQTVTLRCDPISGHDNLYWYRRVMGKEIKFLLHFVKESKQDESGMPNNRFLAERTGGTYSTLKVQPAELEDSGVYFCASSQTSGRDNEQFFGPGTRLTVL.

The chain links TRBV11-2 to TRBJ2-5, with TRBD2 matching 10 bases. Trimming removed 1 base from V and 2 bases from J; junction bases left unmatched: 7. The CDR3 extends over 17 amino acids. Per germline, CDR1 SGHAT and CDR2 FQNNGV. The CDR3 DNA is TGTGCCAGCAGCTTAGGAGCGACTAGCGGGCGACAAGAGACCCAGTACTTC. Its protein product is CASSLGATSGRQETQYF.

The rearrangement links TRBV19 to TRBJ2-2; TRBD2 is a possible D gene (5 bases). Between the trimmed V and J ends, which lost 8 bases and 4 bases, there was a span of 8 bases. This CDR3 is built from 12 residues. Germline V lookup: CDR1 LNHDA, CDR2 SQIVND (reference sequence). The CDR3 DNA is TGTGCCAGTCCCCGGGGCACCGGGGAGCTGTTTTTT. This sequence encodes CASPRGTGELFF.

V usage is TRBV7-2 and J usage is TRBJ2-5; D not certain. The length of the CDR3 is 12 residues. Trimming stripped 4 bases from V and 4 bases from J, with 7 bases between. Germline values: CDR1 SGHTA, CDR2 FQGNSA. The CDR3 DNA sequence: TGTGCCAGCAGCTCCACCGGAGAGACCCAGTACTTC. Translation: CASSSTGETQYF.

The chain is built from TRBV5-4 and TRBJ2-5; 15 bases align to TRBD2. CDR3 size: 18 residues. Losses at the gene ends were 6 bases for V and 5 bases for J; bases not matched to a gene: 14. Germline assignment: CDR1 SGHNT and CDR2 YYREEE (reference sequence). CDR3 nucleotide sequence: TGTGCCAGCAACCCCGGGACTAGCGGGAGGAGCGGCGTGGAGACCCAGTACTTC. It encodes CASNPGTSGRSGVETQYF. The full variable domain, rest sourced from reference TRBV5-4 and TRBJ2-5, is ETGVTQSPTHLIKTRGQQVTLRCSSQSGHNTVSWYQQALGQGPQFIFQYYREEENGRGNFPPRFSGLQFPNYSSELNVNALELDDSALYLCASNPGTSGRSGVETQYFGPGTRLLVL.

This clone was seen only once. As DNA, the CDR3 is TGTGCCAGCAGCTTGACAGGGATCCCTGAAGCTTTCTTT. Its translation is CASSLTGIPEAFF. The gene calls are TRBV5-6 and TRBJ1-1, with a possible D match to TRBD1 (6 bases). CDR3 length: 13 residues. V was clipped by 1 base and J by 6 bases, with 10 bases between them. Germline V gives CDR1 SGHDT, CDR2 YYEEEE.

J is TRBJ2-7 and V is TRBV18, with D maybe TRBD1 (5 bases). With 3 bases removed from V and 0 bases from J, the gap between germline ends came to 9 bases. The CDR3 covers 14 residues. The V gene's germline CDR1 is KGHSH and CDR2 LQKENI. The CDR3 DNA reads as TGTGCCAGCTCACCTCGCAGGGACTCCTACGAGCAGTACTTC. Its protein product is CASSPRRDSYEQYF.

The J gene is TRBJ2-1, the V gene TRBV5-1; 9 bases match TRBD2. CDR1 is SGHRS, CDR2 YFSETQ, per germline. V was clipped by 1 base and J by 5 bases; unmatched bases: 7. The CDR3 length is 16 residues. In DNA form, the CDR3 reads TGCGCCAGCAGCTTGTCGCCTAGCGGGACCAACAATGAGCAGTTCTTC. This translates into CASSLSPSGTNNEQFF.

CDR3 sequence: CASTLRGGTSGRAQQFF. CDR3 in DNA: TGTGCCAGCACCCTCCGCGGGGGGACTAGCGGGAGAGCGCAGCAGTTCTTC. The chain links TRBV2 to TRBJ2-1, with 14 positions matching TRBD2. There are 17 residues in the CDR3. Germline V lookup: CDR1 SNHLY, CDR2 FYNNEI. Germline trimming cut 7 bases from V and 11 bases from J; bases unmatched to any gene: 16.